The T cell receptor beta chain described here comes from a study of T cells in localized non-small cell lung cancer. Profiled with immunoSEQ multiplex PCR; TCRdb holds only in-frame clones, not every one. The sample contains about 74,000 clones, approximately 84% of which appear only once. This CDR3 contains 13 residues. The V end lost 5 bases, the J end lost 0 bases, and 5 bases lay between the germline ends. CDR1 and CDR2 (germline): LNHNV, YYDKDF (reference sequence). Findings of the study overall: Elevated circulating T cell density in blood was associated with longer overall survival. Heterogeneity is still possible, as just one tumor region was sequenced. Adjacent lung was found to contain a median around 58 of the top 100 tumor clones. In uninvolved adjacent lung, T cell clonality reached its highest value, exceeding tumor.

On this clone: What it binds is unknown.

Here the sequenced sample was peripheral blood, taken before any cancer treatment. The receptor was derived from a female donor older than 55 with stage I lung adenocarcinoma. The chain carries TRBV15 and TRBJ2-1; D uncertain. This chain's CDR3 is CATSLGSYNEQFF. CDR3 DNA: TGTGCCACCAGCCTAGGCTCCTACAATGAGCAGTTCTTC.